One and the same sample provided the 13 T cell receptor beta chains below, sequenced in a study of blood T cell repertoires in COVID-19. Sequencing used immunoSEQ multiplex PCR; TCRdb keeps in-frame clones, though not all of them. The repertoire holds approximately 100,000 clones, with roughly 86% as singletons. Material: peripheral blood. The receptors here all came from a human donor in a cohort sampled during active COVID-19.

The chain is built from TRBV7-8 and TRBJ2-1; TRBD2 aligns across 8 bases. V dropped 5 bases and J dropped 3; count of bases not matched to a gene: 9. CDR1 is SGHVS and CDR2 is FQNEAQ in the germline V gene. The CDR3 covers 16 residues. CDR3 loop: CASSPERERLYNEQFF. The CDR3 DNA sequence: TGTGCCAGCAGCCCAGAGCGGGAGAGGCTCTACAATGAGCAGTTCTTC.

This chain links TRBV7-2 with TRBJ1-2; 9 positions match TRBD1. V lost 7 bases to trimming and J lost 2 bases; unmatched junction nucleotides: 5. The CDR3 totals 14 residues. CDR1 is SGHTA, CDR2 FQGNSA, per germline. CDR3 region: CASTRQGENYGYTF. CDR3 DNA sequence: TGTGCCAGCACTAGACAGGGGGAGAACTATGGCTACACCTTC.

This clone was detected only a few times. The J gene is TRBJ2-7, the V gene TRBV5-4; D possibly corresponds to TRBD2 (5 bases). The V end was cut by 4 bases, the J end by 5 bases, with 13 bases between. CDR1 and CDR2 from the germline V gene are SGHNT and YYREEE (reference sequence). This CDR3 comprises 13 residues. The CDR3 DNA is TGTGCCAGCAGCCCCGAGAGGGCCCACGAGCAGTACTTC. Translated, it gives CASSPERAHEQYF.

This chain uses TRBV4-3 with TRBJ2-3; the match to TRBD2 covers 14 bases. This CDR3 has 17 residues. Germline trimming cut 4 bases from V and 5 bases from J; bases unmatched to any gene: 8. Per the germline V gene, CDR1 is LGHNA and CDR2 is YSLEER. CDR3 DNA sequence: TGCGCCAGCAGCCCTAGACTAGCGGGGGGGCCTGGAGATACGCAGTATTTT. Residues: CASSPRLAGGPGDTQYF.

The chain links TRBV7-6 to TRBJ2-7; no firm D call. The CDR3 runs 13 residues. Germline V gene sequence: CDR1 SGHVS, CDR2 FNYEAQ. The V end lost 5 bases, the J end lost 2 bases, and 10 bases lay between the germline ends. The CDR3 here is CASSDVLTYEQYF. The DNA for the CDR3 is TGTGCCAGCAGCGATGTACTGACCTACGAGCAGTACTTC.

The CDR3, as DNA: TGTGCCAGCAGCTGGGTACAGGGGGTCGTAATGAACACTGAAGCTTTCTTT. As protein: CASSWVQGVVMNTEAFF. The rearrangement uses TRBV7-2 and TRBJ1-1, with 8 positions matching TRBD1. The CDR3 sequence is 17 residues long. Germline V lookup: CDR1 SGHTA, CDR2 FQGNSA. With 4 bases clipped from V and 0 bases from J, the junction kept 10 bases outside the gene matches.

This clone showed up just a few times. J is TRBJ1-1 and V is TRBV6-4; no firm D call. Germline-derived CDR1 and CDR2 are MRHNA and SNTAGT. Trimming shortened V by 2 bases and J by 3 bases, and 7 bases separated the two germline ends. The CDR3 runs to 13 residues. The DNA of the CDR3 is TGTGCCAGCAGTGACAATGTCTACACTGAAGCTTTCTTT. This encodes CASSDNVYTEAFF.

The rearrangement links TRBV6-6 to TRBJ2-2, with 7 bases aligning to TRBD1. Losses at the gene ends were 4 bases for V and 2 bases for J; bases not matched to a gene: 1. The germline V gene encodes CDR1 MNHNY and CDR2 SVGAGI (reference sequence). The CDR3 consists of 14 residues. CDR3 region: CASSWDRNTGELFF. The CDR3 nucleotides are TGTGCCAGCAGTTGGGACAGAAACACCGGGGAGCTGTTTTTT.

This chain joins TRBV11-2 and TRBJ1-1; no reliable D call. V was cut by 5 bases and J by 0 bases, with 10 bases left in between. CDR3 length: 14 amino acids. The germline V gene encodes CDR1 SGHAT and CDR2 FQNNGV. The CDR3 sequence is CASSTAVMNTEAFF. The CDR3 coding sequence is TGTGCCAGCAGCACCGCGGTAATGAACACTGAAGCTTTCTTT.

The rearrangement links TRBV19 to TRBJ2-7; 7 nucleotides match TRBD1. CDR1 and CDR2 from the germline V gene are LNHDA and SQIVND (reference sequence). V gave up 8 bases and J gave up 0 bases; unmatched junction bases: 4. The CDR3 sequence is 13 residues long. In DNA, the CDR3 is TGTGCCAGTCGAGGACAGGCCTCCTACGAGCAGTACTTC. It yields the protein CASRGQASYEQYF.

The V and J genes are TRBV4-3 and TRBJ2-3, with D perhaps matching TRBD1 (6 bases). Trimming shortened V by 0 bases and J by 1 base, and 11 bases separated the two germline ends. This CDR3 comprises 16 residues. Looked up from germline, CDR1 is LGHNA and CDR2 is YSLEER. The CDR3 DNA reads TGCGCCAGCAGCCAAGAGTCCAGGGGAGGCACAGATACGCAGTATTTT. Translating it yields CASSQESRGGTDTQYF.

For the CDR3, the DNA is TGTGCCAGCAGTCCTATTGTCGGGAGTTACGAGCAGTACTTC. Amino acid sequence: CASSPIVGSYEQYF. The V gene is TRBV28, the J gene TRBJ2-7; D possibly corresponds to TRBD2 (6 bases). Germline CDR1 is MDHEN and CDR2 is SYDVKM. The CDR3 is 14 residues long. V lost 5 bases to trimming and J lost 4 bases, with 15 bases between them.

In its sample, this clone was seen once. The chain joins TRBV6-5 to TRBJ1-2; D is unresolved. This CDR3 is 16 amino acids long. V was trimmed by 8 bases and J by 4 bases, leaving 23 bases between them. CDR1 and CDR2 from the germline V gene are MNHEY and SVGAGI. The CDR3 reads CASGSTVEEGSYGYTF. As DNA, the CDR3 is TGTGCCAGCGGTTCAACCGTAGAGGAGGGTTCCTATGGCTACACCTTC.